This TCR beta chain emerged from a study of blood T cell repertoires in COVID-19. Study overall: From T cells, B-cell-depleted T cells, or PBMCs came the material, which was cDNA or gDNA.

The assay was immunoSEQ multiplex PCR, and TCRdb's table has in-frame clones only and misses some. The table records about 37,000 clones, approximately 80% of them present only once. Between the trimmed V and J ends, which lost 3 bases and 5 bases, there was a span of 7 bases. The CDR3 consists of 12 residues. Germline V gene data show CDR1 as KGHSH and CDR2 as LQKENI. The TCR was taken from a woman in her seventies with acute or convalescent COVID-19. Sequencing used peripheral blood. V is TRBV18 and J is TRBJ2-5; maybe TRBD2 (5 bases). In nucleotides, the CDR3 is TGTGCCAGCTCACCCGGCGGGGAGACCCAGTACTTC. It codes for CASSPGGETQYF.